Listed below are T cell receptor beta chains from one sample, sequenced in a study of radiation and T cells in renal cell carcinoma. Data came from immunoSEQ multiplex PCR; TCRdb stores just in-frame clones and leaves some out. The sample lists roughly 100,000 clones, 84% occurring once. The sample in question was blood, obtained from a patient whose treatment included radiotherapy and nephrectomy. Receptor source: a man between 60 and 75 years old with renal cell carcinoma. Each CDR3 is given with its conserved first and last residue. Fields, in order: V gene, J gene, D gene, clone size, CDR3 protein, CDR3 DNA. A D gene is named only where the DNA matches it firmly. Some rows mark clone size as missing; the rest say once, few, many or name a class of expanded clone.

TRBV6-6	TRBJ2-5	TRBD1	.	CASSYLGTVQETQYF	TGTGCCAGCAGTTACCTAGGGACAGTCCAAGAGACCCAGTACTTC
TRBV15	TRBJ1-1	TRBD1	few	CATSEEGQRMNTEAFF	TGTGCCACCAGCGAGGAGGGACAGAGGATGAACACTGAAGCTTTCTTT
TRBV15	TRBJ2-7	TRBD2	.	CATSRGLAGADEQYF	TGTGCCACCAGCAGGGGACTAGCGGGAGCGGACGAGCAGTACTTC
TRBV19	TRBJ1-3	.	once	CASIGISGNTIYF	TGTGCCAGTATTGGGATCTCTGGAAACACCATATATTTT
TRBV28	TRBJ1-4	TRBD1	once	CASSLTGREKLFF	TGTGCCAGCAGTTTGACAGGGCGGGAAAAACTGTTTTTT
TRBV5-1	TRBJ2-7	TRBD2	.	CASRKAGGPGEQYF	TGCGCCAGCAGAAAAGCGGGAGGACCTGGTGAGCAGTACTTC
TRBV5-5	TRBJ2-3	.	.	CASSFRWTSDTQYF	TGTGCCAGCAGCTTCCGATGGACATCAGATACGCAGTATTTT
TRBV10-3	TRBJ2-7	TRBD2	.	CAISEREGYEQYF	TGTGCCATCAGTGAGCGGGAGGGGTACGAGCAGTACTTC
TRBV10-1	TRBJ2-1	TRBD2	.	CATKGLAGVRFEQFF	TGCGCCACCAAGGGACTAGCGGGAGTGAGGTTTGAGCAGTTCTTC
TRBV6-1	TRBJ2-5	.	.	CASSALEIETQYF	TGTGCCAGCAGTGCACTGGAAATCGAGACCCAGTACTTC
TRBV9	TRBJ2-3	.	.	CASSVGVFTDTQYF	TGTGCCAGCAGCGTAGGGGTCTTCACAGATACGCAGTATTTT
TRBV27	TRBJ1-5	TRBD1	.	CASSLGPGQGGQPQHF	TGTGCCAGCAGTTTGGGGCCCGGACAGGGAGGTCAGCCCCAGCATTTT
TRBV10-1	TRBJ2-7	.	.	CASSAGRGPYEQYF	TGCGCCAGCAGTGCTGGTAGGGGACCCTACGAGCAGTACTTC